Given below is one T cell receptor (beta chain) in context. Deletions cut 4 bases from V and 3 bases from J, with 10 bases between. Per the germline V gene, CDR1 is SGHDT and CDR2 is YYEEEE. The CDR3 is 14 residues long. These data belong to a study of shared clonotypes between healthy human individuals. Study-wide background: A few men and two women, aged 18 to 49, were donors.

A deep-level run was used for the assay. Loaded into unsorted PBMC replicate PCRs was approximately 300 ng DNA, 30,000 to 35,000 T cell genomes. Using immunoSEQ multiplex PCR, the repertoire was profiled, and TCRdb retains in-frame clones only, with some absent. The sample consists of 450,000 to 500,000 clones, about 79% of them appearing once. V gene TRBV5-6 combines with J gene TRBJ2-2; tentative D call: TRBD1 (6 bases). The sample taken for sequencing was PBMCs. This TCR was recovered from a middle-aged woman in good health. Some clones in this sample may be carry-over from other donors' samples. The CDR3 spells CASSTGQHTGELFF. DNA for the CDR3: TGTGCCAGCAGCACCGGACAGCACACCGGGGAGCTGTTTTTT.